This TCR beta chain was found in a study of T cell repertoires in cytomegalovirus infection. Study overall: Matching HLA type, along with CMV infection, was indicated by public TCR beta signatures. Study observations and caveats: HLA-C-restricted CMV clonotypes gave the most frequent clonotype in two of eight donors.

This clonotype was picked up a small number of times. Its antigen is as yet unknown. The junction does not match germline at one end; this may be a read error. TCRdb used MiXCR to reprocess the reads, holding one entry per CDR3 protein. The data hold 210,000 or so distinct CDR3 sequences, with around 6.4% observed a single time. The CDR3 contains 12 residues. The germline CDR1 and CDR2 sequences are SGHDN and FVKESK. The chain employs TRBV14 and TRBJ1-4, with D unresolved. Sequencing input: PBMCs. This clonotype was sampled from a human donor in good health (CMV status not recorded). Some clones in this sample may be carry-over from other donors' samples. The CDR3 protein is CASSHDRVKPFF. CDR3 coding DNA: TGTGCCAGCAGCCATGATCGGGTTAAACCGTTTTTT. Based on the CDR3 plus reference TRBV14 and TRBJ1-4, the full variable domain is EAGVTQFPSHSVIEKGQTVTLRCDPISGHDNLYWYRRVMGKEIKFLLHFVKESKQDESGMPNNRFLAERTGGTYSTLKVQPAELEDSGVYFCASSHDRVKPFFGSGTQLSVL.